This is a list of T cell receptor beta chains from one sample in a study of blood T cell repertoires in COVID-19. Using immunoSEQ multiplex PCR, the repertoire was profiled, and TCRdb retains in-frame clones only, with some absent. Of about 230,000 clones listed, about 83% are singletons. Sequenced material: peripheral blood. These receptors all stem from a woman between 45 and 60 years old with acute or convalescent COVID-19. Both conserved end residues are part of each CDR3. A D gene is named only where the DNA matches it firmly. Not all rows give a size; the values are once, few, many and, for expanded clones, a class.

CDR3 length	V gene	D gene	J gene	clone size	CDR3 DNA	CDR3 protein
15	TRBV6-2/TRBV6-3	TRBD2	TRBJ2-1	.	TGTGCCAGCAGTTACTCTGCGGGACTAGCCAGTGAGCAGTTCTTC	CASSYSAGLASEQFF
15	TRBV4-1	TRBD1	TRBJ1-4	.	TGCGCCAGCAGCGAGGTCCAAGACAGGGGGAAAAAACTGTTTTTT	CASSEVQDRGKKLFF
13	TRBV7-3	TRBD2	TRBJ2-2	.	TGTGCCAGCAGCCCAGGACTAGCCGGGGAGCTGTTTTTT	CASSPGLAGELFF
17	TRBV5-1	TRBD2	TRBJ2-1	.	TGCGCCAGCAGCTTGATTAGCGGGGGAAGCTCCTACAATGAGCAGTTCTTC	CASSLISGGSSYNEQFF
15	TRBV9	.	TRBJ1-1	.	TGTGCCAGCAACCCCGCGGGTAATCCGGGCACTGAAGCTTTCTTT	CASNPAGNPGTEAFF
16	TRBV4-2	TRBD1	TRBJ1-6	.	TGTGCCAGCAGCCAAGAATGGAGACAGGGTGGATCACCCCTCCACTTT	CASSQEWRQGGSPLHF
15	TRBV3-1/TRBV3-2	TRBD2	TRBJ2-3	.	TGTGCCAGCAGCCGATCCATAGCGGGCGGAAATACGCAGTATTTT	CASSRSIAGGNTQYF
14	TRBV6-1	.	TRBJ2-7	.	TGTGCCAGCAGTGATGTGAGGGTGGGGTTCGAGCAGTACTTC	CASSDVRVGFEQYF
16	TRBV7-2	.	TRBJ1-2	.	TGTGCCAGCAGCTTGAGGACAGTCCCCGACCTCTATGGCTACACCTTC	CASSLRTVPDLYGYTF
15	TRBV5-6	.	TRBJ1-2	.	TGTGCCAGCAGCACAACGCCGCAGGCTAACTATGGCTACACCTTC	CASSTTPQANYGYTF
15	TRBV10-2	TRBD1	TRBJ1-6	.	TGCGCCAGCAGAGACTCCGGGACAGATAATTCACCCCTCCACTTT	CASRDSGTDNSPLHF
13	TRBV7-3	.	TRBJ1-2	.	TGTGCCAGCAGCTTAAGTCAGTACTATGGCTACACCTTC	CASSLSQYYGYTF
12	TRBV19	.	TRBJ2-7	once	TGTGCCAGTAGTAACAACCTCTACGAGCAGTACTTC	CASSNNLYEQYF
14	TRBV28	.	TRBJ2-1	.	TGTGCCAGCAGCAAGCCTAGCTCCTACAATGAGCAGTTCTTC	CASSKPSSYNEQFF
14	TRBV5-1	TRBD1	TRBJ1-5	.	TGCGCCAGCAGCTTTGGACAGGGGACCCAGCCCCAGCATTTT	CASSFGQGTQPQHF
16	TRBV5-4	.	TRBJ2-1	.	TGTGCCAGCAGCTTAAAATCCAGCGGTGGGTACAATGAGCAGTTCTTC	CASSLKSSGGYNEQFF
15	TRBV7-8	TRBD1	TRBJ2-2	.	TGTGCCAGCAGCTTAGTAGGGACAGGTACCGGGGAGCTGTTTTTT	CASSLVGTGTGELFF
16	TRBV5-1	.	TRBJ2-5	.	TGCGCCAGCAGCTTGGAGGGGCAGGGTCGTCCAGAGACCCAGTACTTC	CASSLEGQGRPETQYF
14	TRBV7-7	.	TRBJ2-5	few	TGTGCCAGCAGCACTGGACTGCCCCAGGAGACCCAGTACTTC	CASSTGLPQETQYF
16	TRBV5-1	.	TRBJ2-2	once	TGCGCCAGCAGCTCCACAGGGCCAGCCAGCACCGGGGAGCTGTTTTTT	CASSSTGPASTGELFF
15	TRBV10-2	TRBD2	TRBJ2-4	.	TGCGCCAGCAGTGAGGTCACTAGCGTCGGAAACATTCAGTACTTC	CASSEVTSVGNIQYF
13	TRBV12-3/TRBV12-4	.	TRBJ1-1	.	TGTGCCAGCAGTTTTGGTAGGAGTTCGAGGGGGTTCTTT	CASSFGRSSRGFF
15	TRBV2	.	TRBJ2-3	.	TGTGCCAGCAGTAGGTCAGGTCCTAGCACAGATACGCAGTATTTT	CASSRSGPSTDTQYF
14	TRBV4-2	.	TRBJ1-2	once	TGTGCCAGCAGCCAAGATCGGTTTGTATCTGGCTACACCTTC	CASSQDRFVSGYTF
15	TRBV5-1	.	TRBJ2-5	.	TGCGCCAGCAGCTGGGCTCGGGGGAGTGGAGAGACCCAGTACTTC	CASSWARGSGETQYF
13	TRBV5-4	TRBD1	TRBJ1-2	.	TGTGCCAGCAGCTCAACAGGGGCCTATGGCTACACCTTC	CASSSTGAYGYTF
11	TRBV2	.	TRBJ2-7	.	TGTGCCAGCAGTGTACTTCTGGAGCAGTACTTC	CASSVLLEQYF
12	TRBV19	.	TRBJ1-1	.	TGTGCCAGTAGTGAGCAATACACTGAAGCTTTCTTT	CASSEQYTEAFF
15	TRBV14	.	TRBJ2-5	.	TGTGCCAGCAGCCCAGGCTGGGGGCGTCAAGAGACCCAGTACTTC	CASSPGWGRQETQYF
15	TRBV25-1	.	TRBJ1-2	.	TGTGCCAGCAGTGAAGGGGGGACCCCTAACTATGGCTACACCTTC	CASSEGGTPNYGYTF
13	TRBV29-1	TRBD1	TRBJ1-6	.	TGCAGCGCTAGGACAGGCGTGAATTCACCCCTCCACTTT	CSARTGVNSPLHF
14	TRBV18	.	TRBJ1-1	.	TGTGCCAGCTCACCACCTTCGGTGAACACTGAAGCTTTCTTT	CASSPPSVNTEAFF
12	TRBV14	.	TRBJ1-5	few	TGTGCCAGCAGCCAAGCGGGGGGGCCCCAGCATTTT	CASSQAGGPQHF
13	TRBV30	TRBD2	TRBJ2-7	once	TGTGCCTCCGGACTAGCGGGAGGGGTGGAGCAGTACTTC	CASGLAGGVEQYF
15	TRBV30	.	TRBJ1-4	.	TGTGCCTGGAGCCTTCAAACCCGGGGTAATGAAAAACTGTTTTTT	CAWSLQTRGNEKLFF
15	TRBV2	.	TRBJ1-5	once	TGTGCCAGCAGTGAAGGACGGGTACCCAATCAGCCCCAGCATTTT	CASSEGRVPNQPQHF
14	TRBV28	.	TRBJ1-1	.	TGTGCCAGCAGTCCGTCCGGTGGGAACACTGAAGCTTTCTTT	CASSPSGGNTEAFF
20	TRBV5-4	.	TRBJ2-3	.	TGTGCCAGCAGCTTGGGCCCAGGGGTTAGGCCAAAGTCTAGCACAGATACGCAGTATTTT	CASSLGPGVRPKSSTDTQYF
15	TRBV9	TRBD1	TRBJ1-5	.	TGTGCCAGCAGCGCAGGGACAGTAAGCAATCAGCCCCAGCATTTT	CASSAGTVSNQPQHF
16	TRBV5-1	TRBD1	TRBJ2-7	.	TGCGCCAGCAGCTTGGACGGGACAGGGACGCCCTACGAGCAGTACTTC	CASSLDGTGTPYEQYF
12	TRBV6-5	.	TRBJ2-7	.	TGTGCCAGCAGTTACTCGAGAGGCGAGCAGTACTTC	CASSYSRGEQYF